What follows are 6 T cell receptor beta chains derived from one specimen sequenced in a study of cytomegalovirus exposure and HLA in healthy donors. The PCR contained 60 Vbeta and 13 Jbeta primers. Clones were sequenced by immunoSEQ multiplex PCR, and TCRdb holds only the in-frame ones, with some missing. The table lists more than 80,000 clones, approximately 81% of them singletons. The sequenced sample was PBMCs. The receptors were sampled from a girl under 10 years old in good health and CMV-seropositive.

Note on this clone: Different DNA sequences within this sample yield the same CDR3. CDR3 sequence: CASSEDIYEQYF. The CDR3 DNA sequence: TGTGCCAGCAGTGAGGACATCTACGAGCAGTACTTC. The chain uses TRBV6-1 and TRBJ2-7; a possible D gene is TRBD1 (5 bases). CDR3 length: 12 amino acids. Germline CDR1 reads MNHNS; CDR2 reads SASEGT. V gave up 3 bases and J gave up 3 bases, with 6 bases separating them.

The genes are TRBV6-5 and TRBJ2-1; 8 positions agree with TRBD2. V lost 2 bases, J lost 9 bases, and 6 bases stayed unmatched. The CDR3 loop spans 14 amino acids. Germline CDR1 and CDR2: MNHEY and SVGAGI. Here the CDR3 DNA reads TGTGCCAGCAGTTACAGCGGGAGTGAGACTGAGCAGTTCTTC. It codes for CASSYSGSETEQFF.

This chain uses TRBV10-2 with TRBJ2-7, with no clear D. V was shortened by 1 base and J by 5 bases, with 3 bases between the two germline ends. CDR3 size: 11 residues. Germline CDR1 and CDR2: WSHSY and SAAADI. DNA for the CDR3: TGCGCCAGCAGTGAGTACAACGAGCAGTACTTC. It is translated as CASSEYNEQYF.

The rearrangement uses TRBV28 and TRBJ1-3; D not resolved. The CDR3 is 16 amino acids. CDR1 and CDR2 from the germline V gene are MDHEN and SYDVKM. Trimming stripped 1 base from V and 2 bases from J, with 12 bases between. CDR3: CASSLSLTNPGNTIYF. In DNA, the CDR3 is TGTGCCAGCAGTTTATCGCTCACTAACCCTGGAAACACCATATATTTT.

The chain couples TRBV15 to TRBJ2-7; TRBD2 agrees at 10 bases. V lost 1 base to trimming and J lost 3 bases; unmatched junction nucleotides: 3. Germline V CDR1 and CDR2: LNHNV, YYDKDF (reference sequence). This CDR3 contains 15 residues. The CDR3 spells CATSRASGSFYEQYF. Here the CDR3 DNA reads TGTGCCACCAGCAGAGCTAGCGGGAGTTTCTACGAGCAGTACTTC.

CDR3 residues: CASSERRGAYNEQFF. The CDR3 bases are TGCGCCAGCAGTGAAAGACGGGGGGCCTACAATGAGCAGTTCTTC. The chain links TRBV10-1 to TRBJ2-1; TRBD2 agrees at 7 bases. J gave up 2 bases and V 3 bases, and 4 bases lay outside the gene matches. The germline CDR1 and CDR2 sequences are WNHNN and SYGVQD (reference sequence). The CDR3 length is 15 residues.